This TCR beta chain originates from a study of blood T cell repertoires in COVID-19. CDR3 length: 15 amino acids. Trimming pared 2 bases from V and 2 bases from J, leaving 12 bases between. The germline CDR1 and CDR2 sequences are MNHNY and SVGAGI (reference sequence). Under the authors' procedure: Amplification of reference gene primers provided the estimated nucleated cell counts. The assay was immunoSEQ multiplex PCR, and TCRdb's table has in-frame clones only and misses some. For V, J and clone size, that table is used; D and trimming come from the DNA. The repertoire holds 150,000 to 200,000 clones, with roughly 85% as singletons.

Sequenced: peripheral blood. The rearrangement uses TRBV6-6 and TRBJ1-1, with TRBD1 as a possible D gene (6 bases). The receptor's source is an elderly woman with acute or convalescent COVID-19. CDR3 in amino acids: CASSYDWGGNTEAFF. Here the CDR3 DNA reads TGTGCCAGCAGTTACGATTGGGGGGGCAACACTGAAGCTTTCTTT.